This T cell receptor (beta chain) was retrieved from a study of T cells after posttransplantation cyclophosphamide. Peripheral blood was collected from the related graft donor on the marrow donation day. Sequencing was performed with immunoSEQ multiplex PCR; in TCRdb, only in-frame clones are kept and a portion is missing. The sample lists thousands of clones, just over 95% occurring once. Overall study findings and caveats: TRB overlap between skin or GI tissue T cells and blood was limited.

With 5 bases clipped from V and 5 bases from J, the junction kept 2 bases outside the gene matches. Germline CDR1 and CDR2: SSHAT and FNYEAQ (reference sequence). The CDR3 length is 13 residues. A few counts support this clone. The antigen remains unidentified. Sequenced: naive CD8+ T cells sorted from PBMCs. This chain joins TRBV7-7 and TRBJ2-7; 11 bases are a match to TRBD1. This TCR derives from a woman aged 25 to 45 in good health and a related stem cell transplant donor. The chain's CDR3 is CASSLGQGDEQYF. CDR3 nucleotides: TGTGCCAGCAGCCTGGGACAGGGGGACGAGCAGTACTTC.